These 26 T cell receptor beta chains share one sample of origin, sequenced in a study of T cell changes during pregnancy in multiple sclerosis (dated by TCRdb to between 2019 and 2020). Receptors were amplified or captured by the immunoSEQ multiplex PCR assay. Here the immuneACCESS table is served through TCRdb, limited to in-frame sequences with V and J called. Missing clones are a known gap in these copies; in checked studies unresolved V genes cover under half, and the rest lacks a known reason. Here the sample has about 50,000 clones; more than 90% occur a single time. The ten largest clonotypes hold 0.37% of the sample. The material sequenced was CD4+ T cells from peripheral blood mononuclear cells, taken before pregnancy. The receptors come from a female donor with multiple sclerosis, enrolled in a pregnancy study.

The chain uses TRBV11-3 and TRBJ2-5; 7 bases are shared with TRBD2. Trimming removed 5 bases from V and 4 bases from J; junction bases left unmatched: 10. There are 15 residues in the CDR3. In germline, CDR1 is SGHNT, CDR2 YENEEA. The CDR3, as DNA: TGTGCCAGCAGCCTGGGGTCCGGGGGGAGAGAGACCCAGTACTTC. This translates into CASSLGSGGRETQYF.

The chain couples TRBV10-3 to TRBJ1-1; D not resolved. Germline CDR1 and CDR2: ENHRY and SYGVKD. The V end was cut by 8 bases, the J end by 8 bases, with 12 bases between. CDR3 size: 11 residues. The CDR3 DNA is TGTGCCATCGGAGCACGCACCGAAGCTTTCTTT. This translates into CAIGARTEAFF.

CDR3 protein: CASSSRVGADIQYF. Here the CDR3 DNA reads TGTGCCAGCAGTTCACGGGTGGGGGCGGACATTCAGTACTTC. The chain recombines TRBV6-1 with TRBJ2-4; possibly TRBD1 for D (6 bases). Germline CDR1 and CDR2: MNHNS and SASEGT. The CDR3 is 14 amino acids. Deletions cut 5 bases from V and 8 bases from J, with 16 bases between.

In this sample, this clone turned up once. The chain carries TRBV7-3 and TRBJ2-5; TRBD1 aligns across 11 bases. CDR1 is SGHTA, CDR2 FQGTGA, per germline. This CDR3 is built from 15 residues. Unmatched junction bases numbered 0, after V lost 0 bases and J lost 3 bases. The CDR3 loop is CASSLTGQGEETQYF. In DNA, the CDR3 is TGTGCCAGCAGCTTAACGGGACAGGGGGAAGAGACCCAGTACTTC.

The V and J genes are TRBV27 and TRBJ2-3; possibly TRBD2 for D (5 bases). The CDR3 is made up of 13 amino acids. Trimming shortened V by 2 bases and J by 9 bases, and 12 bases separated the two germline ends. Germline CDR1 is MNHEY and CDR2 is SMNVEV (reference sequence). CDR3 loop: CASSLSGPGTQYF. In nucleotides, the CDR3 is TGTGCCAGCAGTTTAAGCGGACCTGGCACGCAGTATTTT.

The chain uses TRBV5-6 and TRBJ2-7; weak D call: TRBD2 (6 bases). V gave up 4 bases and J gave up 3 bases, with 11 bases separating them. Germline V gene data show CDR1 as SGHDT and CDR2 as YYEEEE. This CDR3 is 13 amino acids long. The CDR3 DNA follows: TGTGCCAGCAGCCGGAGGGGCCTCTACGAGCAGTACTTC. It translates to CASSRRGLYEQYF.

The V gene is TRBV7-2, the J gene TRBJ1-4; D unclear. The CDR3 contains 13 residues. Germline V CDR1 and CDR2: SGHTA, FQGNSA. Trimming shortened V by 1 base and J by 6 bases, and 6 bases separated the two germline ends. The CDR3 is CASSLGLDEKLFF. In DNA, the CDR3 is TGTGCCAGCAGCTTAGGTCTCGATGAAAAACTGTTTTTT.

J is TRBJ2-3 and V is TRBV19; 15 positions match TRBD2. Per germline, CDR1 LNHDA and CDR2 SQIVND (reference sequence). The CDR3 runs to 15 residues. V shed 5 bases, J shed 5 bases, and the junction held 2 bases outside the gene matches. CDR3 loop: CASSGGLAGGDTQYF. The CDR3 bases are TGTGCCAGTAGTGGGGGACTAGCGGGAGGAGATACGCAGTATTTT.

This CDR3 reads CATAQSGGLVETQYF. In DNA, the CDR3 is TGTGCCACCGCCCAGTCGGGGGGCTTGGTGGAGACCCAGTACTTC. The V and J genes are TRBV19 and TRBJ2-5; a weak D match, TRBD2 (7 bases). Germline V gene data show CDR1 as LNHDA and CDR2 as SQIVND (reference sequence). The CDR3 is made up of 15 amino acids. Trimming took off 10 bases at V and 5 bases at J, with 23 bases between the two ends.

V is TRBV5-4 and J is TRBJ2-5, with 8 bases lining up with TRBD2. The CDR3 runs to 18 residues. Germline assignment: CDR1 SGHNT and CDR2 YYREEE (reference sequence). V trimming: 0 bases; J trimming: 1 base; junction bases outside the gene matches: 11. The CDR3 region is CASSLEGMGLVIQETQYF. CDR3 DNA: TGTGCCAGCAGCTTGGAGGGGATGGGACTAGTAATCCAAGAGACCCAGTACTTC. Full variable domain (rest looked up from reference TRBV5-4 and TRBJ2-5): ETGVTQSPTHLIKTRGQQVTLRCSSQSGHNTVSWYQQALGQGPQFIFQYYREEENGRGNFPPRFSGLQFPNYSSELNVNALELDDSALYLCASSLEGMGLVIQETQYFGPGTRLLVL.

The chain has TRBV7-9 and TRBJ1-1; a weak D match, TRBD1 (5 bases). This CDR3 contains 13 residues. CDR1 is SEHNR and CDR2 is FQNEAQ in the germline V gene (reference sequence). Trimming took 1 base from V and 8 from J, leaving 11 bases between them. CDR3 in amino acids: CASSLDEGREAFF. The CDR3 DNA sequence: TGTGCCAGCAGCTTAGACGAGGGGAGGGAAGCTTTCTTT.

Only a few counts were recorded for this clone. The chain employs TRBV14 and TRBJ1-1; D unclear. The CDR3 totals 14 residues. V lost 3 bases, J lost 1 base, and 9 bases lay in between. Germline CDR1 reads SGHDN; CDR2 reads FVKESK. The CDR3 sequence: CASSHRRWNTEAFF. In nucleotides, the CDR3 is TGTGCCAGCAGCCACCGTCGGTGGAACACTGAAGCTTTCTTT.

V gene TRBV28 combines with J gene TRBJ2-7; 7 bases line up with TRBD2. Germline lookup yields CDR1 MDHEN and CDR2 SYDVKM. The CDR3 sequence is 13 residues long. V lost 6 bases, J lost 3 bases, and 5 bases stayed unmatched. CDR3 bases: TGTGCCAGCAGGGCGGGAGTAATCTACGAGCAGTACTTC. This encodes CASRAGVIYEQYF. Full variable domain (missing parts from reference TRBV28 and TRBJ2-7): DVKVTQSSRYLVKRTGEKVFLECVQDMDHENMFWYRQDPGLGLRLIYFSYDVKMKEKGDIPEGYSVSREKKERFSLILESASTNQTSMYLCASRAGVIYEQYFGPGTRLTVT.

The CDR3 region has the DNA TGTGCCAGTAGGCGGGAGGGATCTAACTATGGCTACACCTTC. Translated: CASRREGSNYGYTF. V usage is TRBV19 and J usage is TRBJ1-2, with D hard to call. Trimming removed 6 bases at V and 0 bases at J, with 11 bases between. Germline lookup yields CDR1 LNHDA and CDR2 SQIVND (reference sequence). The CDR3 runs 14 residues.

V is TRBV2 and J is TRBJ2-2; TRBD1 is a possible D gene (6 bases). Trimming took 2 bases from V and 9 from J, leaving 16 bases between them. The germline V gene has CDR1 SNHLY and CDR2 FYNNEI. The CDR3 length is 15 residues. The CDR3 coding sequence is TGTGCCAGCAGTGAATGGGGGCCCGGTGTGAGGGAGCTGTTTTTT. Translated: CASSEWGPGVRELFF.

The gene calls are TRBV7-8 and TRBJ2-1; D not resolved. The germline V gene encodes CDR1 SGHVS and CDR2 FQNEAQ. This CDR3 contains 14 residues. Between the trimmed V and J ends, which lost 1 base and 4 bases, there was a span of 8 bases. The DNA for the CDR3 is TGTGCCAGCAGCTTAGGGAGCTCGTACAATGAGCAGTTCTTC. Its protein product is CASSLGSSYNEQFF.

This chain connects TRBV10-3 to TRBJ2-7; no firm D call. In germline, CDR1 is ENHRY, CDR2 SYGVKD. This CDR3 has 14 residues. The V and J ends lost 3 bases and 1 base respectively, with 10 bases between them. The CDR3 region has the DNA TGTGCCATCAGTGACTCCACGGGTTCCTACGAGCAGTACTTC. It encodes CAISDSTGSYEQYF.

This chain joins TRBV16 and TRBJ2-7, with 9 positions matching TRBD1. This CDR3 is 16 amino acids long. CDR1 is KGHSY, CDR2 FQNENV, per germline. The J segment lost 4 bases and the V segment lost 4 bases, leaving 11 bases of the junction unmatched. In DNA form, the CDR3 reads TGTGCCAGCAGCCGCCTAGGGACAGGGAATTCTTACGAGCAGTACTTC. This sequence encodes CASSRLGTGNSYEQYF.

This sequence joins TRBV2 and TRBJ2-3, with 10 bases identical to TRBD2. The CDR3 has 15 amino acids. Trimming removed 5 bases from V and 0 bases from J; junction bases left unmatched: 2. The germline V gene has CDR1 SNHLY and CDR2 FYNNEI. CDR3 protein: CASSKTSGSTDTQYF. CDR3 DNA sequence: TGTGCCAGCAGTAAGACTAGCGGGAGCACAGATACGCAGTATTTT.

The chain combines TRBV5-4 with TRBJ2-1; TRBD1 agrees at 8 bases. The length of the CDR3 is 16 residues. CDR1 and CDR2 from the germline V gene are SGHNT and YYREEE (reference sequence). V lost 2 bases and J lost 4; bases outside the gene matches: 8. As DNA, the CDR3 is TGTGCCAGCAGCTTCAACCAGGGGGCGTTATACAATGAGCAGTTCTTC. Translating gives CASSFNQGALYNEQFF.

The V and J genes are TRBV5-1 and TRBJ2-3; a possible D gene is TRBD2 (5 bases). Germline lookup yields CDR1 SGHRS and CDR2 YFSETQ. V dropped 1 base and J dropped 1 base, with 13 bases sitting between them. The CDR3 has 16 amino acids. The CDR3 DNA is TGCGCCAGCAGCTTGAATCCGGGGTCTGGCACAGATACGCAGTATTTT. Its translation: CASSLNPGSGTDTQYF.

V is TRBV6-5 and J is TRBJ2-3; tentative D call: TRBD1 (6 bases). CDR3 length: 14 amino acids. Trimming removed 6 bases from V and 2 bases from J, with 12 bases in between. Per germline, CDR1 MNHEY and CDR2 SVGAGI. The CDR3 nucleotides read TGTGCCAGCAGCAACAGGGCCCACACAGATACGCAGTATTTT. Protein: CASSNRAHTDTQYF.

This chain links TRBV5-1 with TRBJ1-1, with D hard to call. The CDR3 sequence is 15 residues long. The V and J ends lost 0 bases and 5 bases respectively, with 14 bases between them. Germline V gives CDR1 SGHRS, CDR2 YFSETQ. In nucleotides, the CDR3 is TGCGCCAGCAGCTTGGCCGCAGCGATTCTTACTGAAGCTTTCTTT. Residues: CASSLAAAILTEAFF.

V is TRBV6-1 and J is TRBJ1-1; D may be TRBD1 (5 bases). From germline, CDR1 is MNHNS and CDR2 SASEGT. CDR3 length: 13 residues. The V end lost 11 bases, the J end lost 3 bases, and 16 bases lay between the germline ends. CDR3 DNA: TGTGCCGCCCGACTGGGGGGGTACACTGAAGCTTTCTTT. As protein: CAARLGGYTEAFF.

This clone was observed a few times. CDR3 DNA sequence: TGCGCCAGCAGCTTAGAGGAGACCCAGTACTTC. This translates into CASSLEETQYF. The chain uses TRBV5-1 and TRBJ2-5; D gene uncertain. Per the germline V gene, CDR1 is SGHRS and CDR2 is YFSETQ. V lost 2 bases to trimming and J lost 5 bases, with 4 bases between them. This CDR3 spans 11 amino acids. The whole variable domain, remainder taken from reference TRBV5-1 and TRBJ2-5, is KAGVTQTPRYLIKTRGQQVTLSCSPISGHRSVSWYQQTPGQGLQFLFEYFSETQRNKGNFPGRFSGRQFSNSRSEMNVSTLELGDSALYLCASSLEETQYFGPGTRLLVL.

The CDR3 region is CASRPADRGGRAGELFF. Written as DNA, the CDR3 is TGTGCCAGCAGACCCGCGGACAGGGGAGGTCGCGCCGGGGAGCTGTTTTTT. V is TRBV28 and J is TRBJ2-2; 9 positions agree with TRBD1. CDR1 MDHEN and CDR2 SYDVKM come from the germline V gene. The junction had 14 bases not matched to a gene; V was cut back by 6 bases and J by 6 bases. The CDR3 is 17 residues long.